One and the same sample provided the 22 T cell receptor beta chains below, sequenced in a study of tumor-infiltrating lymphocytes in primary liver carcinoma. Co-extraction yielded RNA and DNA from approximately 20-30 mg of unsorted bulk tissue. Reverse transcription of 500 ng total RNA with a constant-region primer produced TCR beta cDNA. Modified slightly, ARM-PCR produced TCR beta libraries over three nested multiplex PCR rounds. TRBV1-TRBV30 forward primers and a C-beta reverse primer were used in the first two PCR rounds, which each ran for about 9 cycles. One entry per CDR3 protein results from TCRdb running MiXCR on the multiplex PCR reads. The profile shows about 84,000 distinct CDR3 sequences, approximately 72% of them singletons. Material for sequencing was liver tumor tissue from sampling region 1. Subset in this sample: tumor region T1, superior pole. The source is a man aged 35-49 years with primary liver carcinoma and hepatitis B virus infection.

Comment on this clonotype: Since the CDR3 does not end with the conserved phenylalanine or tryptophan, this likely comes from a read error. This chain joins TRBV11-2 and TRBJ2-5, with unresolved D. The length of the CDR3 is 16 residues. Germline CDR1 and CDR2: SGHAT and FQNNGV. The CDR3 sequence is CASRSRNSAHQETQYL. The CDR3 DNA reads TGCGCCAGCAGATCCCGGAACTCGGCCCACCAAGAGACCCAGTACCTC.

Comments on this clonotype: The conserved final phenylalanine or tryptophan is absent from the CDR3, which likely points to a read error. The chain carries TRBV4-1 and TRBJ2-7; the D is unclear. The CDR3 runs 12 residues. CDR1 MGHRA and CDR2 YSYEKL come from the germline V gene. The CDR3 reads CASSQERNEQYI. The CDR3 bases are TGTGCCAGCAGCCAAGAACGGAACGAGCAGTACATC.

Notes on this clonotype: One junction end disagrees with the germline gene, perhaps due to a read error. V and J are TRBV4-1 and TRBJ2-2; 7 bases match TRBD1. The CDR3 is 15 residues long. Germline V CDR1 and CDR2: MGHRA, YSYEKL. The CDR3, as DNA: TGCGCCGGCAGCCACCATGGACAGGCCACCGGGGAGCTGTTTTTT. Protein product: CAGSHHGQATGELFF.

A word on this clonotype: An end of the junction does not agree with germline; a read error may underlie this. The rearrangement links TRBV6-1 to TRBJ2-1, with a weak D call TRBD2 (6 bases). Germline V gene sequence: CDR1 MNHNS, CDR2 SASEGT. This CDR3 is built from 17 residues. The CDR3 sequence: CASSLLESGPREYEHFF. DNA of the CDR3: TGTGCCAGCAGTCTACTGGAGAGCGGGCCCCGGGAGTATGAGCATTTCTTC.

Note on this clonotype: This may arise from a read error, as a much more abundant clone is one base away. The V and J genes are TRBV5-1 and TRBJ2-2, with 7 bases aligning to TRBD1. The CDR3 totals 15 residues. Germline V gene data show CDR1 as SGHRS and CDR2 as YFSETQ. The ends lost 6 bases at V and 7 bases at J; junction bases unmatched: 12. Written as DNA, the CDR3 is TGCGCCAGCAAGACACAGGGGTACGGTAGCGGGGAGCTGTTTTTT. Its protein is CASKTQGYGSGELFF.

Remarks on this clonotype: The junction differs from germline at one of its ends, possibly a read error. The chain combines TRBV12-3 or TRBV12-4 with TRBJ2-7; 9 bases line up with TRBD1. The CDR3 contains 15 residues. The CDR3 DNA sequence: TGTGCCAGTAGTTTAAGAACAGGGGGCGATTCCGAGCAGTACTTC. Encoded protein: CASSLRTGGDSEQYF.

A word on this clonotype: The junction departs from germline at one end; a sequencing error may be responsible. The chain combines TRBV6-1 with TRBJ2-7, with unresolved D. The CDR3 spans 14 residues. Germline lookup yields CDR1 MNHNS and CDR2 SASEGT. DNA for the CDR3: TGTGCCAGCAGTGAAGCGCGGACGGTCTACGAGCGGTACTTC. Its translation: CASSEARTVYERYF.

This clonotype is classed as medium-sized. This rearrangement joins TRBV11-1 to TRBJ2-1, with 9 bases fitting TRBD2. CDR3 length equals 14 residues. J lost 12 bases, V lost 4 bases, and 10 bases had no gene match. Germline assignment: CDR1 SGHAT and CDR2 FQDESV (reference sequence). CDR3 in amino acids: CASSSSGNVRGQFF. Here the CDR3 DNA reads TGTGCCAGCAGCTCTAGCGGGAACGTAAGGGGGCAGTTCTTC.

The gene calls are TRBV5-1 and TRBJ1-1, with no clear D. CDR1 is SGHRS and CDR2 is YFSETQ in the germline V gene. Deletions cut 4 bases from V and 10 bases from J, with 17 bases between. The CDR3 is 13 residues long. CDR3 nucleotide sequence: TGCGCCAGCAGCCCTGGACCGGGAGCTGGAGCTTTCTTT. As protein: CASSPGPGAGAFF.

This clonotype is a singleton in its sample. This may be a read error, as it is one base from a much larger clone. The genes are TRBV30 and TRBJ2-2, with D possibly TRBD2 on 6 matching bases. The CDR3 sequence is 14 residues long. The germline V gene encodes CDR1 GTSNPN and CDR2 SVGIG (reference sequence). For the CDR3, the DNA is TGTGCCTGGAGTTCAGGGTTGAACACCGGGGGGCTGTTTTTT. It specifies CAWSSGLNTGGLFF.

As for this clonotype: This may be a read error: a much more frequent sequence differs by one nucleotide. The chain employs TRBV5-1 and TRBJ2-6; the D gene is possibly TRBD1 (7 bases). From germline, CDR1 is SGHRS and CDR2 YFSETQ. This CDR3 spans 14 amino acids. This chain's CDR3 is CASLGAEGADVLTF. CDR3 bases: TGCGCCTCCCTTGGGGCGGAGGGGGCCGACGTCCTGACTTTC.

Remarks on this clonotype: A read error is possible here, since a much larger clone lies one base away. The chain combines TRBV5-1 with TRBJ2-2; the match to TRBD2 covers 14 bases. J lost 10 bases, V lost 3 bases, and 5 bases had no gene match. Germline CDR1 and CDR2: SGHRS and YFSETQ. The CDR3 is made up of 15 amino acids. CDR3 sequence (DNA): TGCGCCAGCAGCTGGGGACTAGCGGGAGCCGAGGAGCTGTTTTTT. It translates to CASSWGLAGAEELFF.

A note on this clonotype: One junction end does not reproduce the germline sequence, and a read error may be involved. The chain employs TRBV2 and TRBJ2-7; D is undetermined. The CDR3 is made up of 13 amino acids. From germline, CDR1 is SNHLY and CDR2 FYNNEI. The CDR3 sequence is CASGDRQSYEQYF. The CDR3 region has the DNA TGTGCCAGCGGTGATAGGCAGTCCTACGAGCAGTACTTC.

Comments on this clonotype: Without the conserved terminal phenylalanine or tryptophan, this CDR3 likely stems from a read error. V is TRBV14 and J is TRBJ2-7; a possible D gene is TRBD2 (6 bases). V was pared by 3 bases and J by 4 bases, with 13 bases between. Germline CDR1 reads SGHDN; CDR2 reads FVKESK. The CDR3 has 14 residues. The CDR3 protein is CASSHRDFGYEQYL. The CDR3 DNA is TGTGCCAGCAGCCACCGGGACTTTGGGTACGAGCAGTACCTG.

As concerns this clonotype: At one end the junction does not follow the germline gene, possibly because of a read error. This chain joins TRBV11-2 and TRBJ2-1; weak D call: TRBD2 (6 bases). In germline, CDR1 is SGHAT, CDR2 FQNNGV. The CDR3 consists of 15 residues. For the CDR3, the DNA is TGTGCCAGCAGCTCGCTACTAGCAGGAGTGGAGGAGCCGTTCTTC. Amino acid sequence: CASSSLLAGVEEPFF. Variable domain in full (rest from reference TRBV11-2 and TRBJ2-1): EAGVAQSPRYKIIEKRQSVAFWCNPISGHATLYWYQQILGQGPKLLIQFQNNGVVDDSQLPKDRFSAERLKGVDSTLKIQPAKLEDSAVYLCASSSLLAGVEEPFFGPGTRLTVL.

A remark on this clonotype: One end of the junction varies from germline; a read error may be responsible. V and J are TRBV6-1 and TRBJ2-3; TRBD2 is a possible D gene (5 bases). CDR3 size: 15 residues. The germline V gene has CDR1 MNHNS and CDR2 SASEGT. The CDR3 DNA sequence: TGTGCCCGCCGGGGATCTGTTTCGGGCACAGATACGCGGTATTTT. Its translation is CARRGSVSGTDTRYF.

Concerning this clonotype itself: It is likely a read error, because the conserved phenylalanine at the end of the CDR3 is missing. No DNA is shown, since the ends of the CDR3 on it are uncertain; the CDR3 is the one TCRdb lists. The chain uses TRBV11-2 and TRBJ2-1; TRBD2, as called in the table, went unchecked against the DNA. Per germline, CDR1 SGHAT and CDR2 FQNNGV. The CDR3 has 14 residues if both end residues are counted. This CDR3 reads CASSLAGPGNEQFS.

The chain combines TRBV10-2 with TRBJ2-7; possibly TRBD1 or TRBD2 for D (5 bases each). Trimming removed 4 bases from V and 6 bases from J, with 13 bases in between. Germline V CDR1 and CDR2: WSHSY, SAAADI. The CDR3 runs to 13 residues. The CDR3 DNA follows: TGCGCCAGCAGTGCGCCGGGGACCTGCGAGCAGTACTTC. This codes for CASSAPGTCEQYF.

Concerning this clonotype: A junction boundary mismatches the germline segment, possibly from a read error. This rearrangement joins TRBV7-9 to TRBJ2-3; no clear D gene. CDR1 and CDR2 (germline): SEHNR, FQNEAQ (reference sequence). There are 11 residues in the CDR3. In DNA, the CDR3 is TGTGCCAACAGCCCACAAGATACGCAGTATTTT. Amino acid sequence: CANSPQDTQYF.

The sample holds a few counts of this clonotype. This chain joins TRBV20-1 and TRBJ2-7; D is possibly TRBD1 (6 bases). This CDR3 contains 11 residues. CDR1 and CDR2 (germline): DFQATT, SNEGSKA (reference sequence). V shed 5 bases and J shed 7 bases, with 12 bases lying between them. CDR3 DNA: TGCAGTGCTCTTGTTAGGGGGGAGCAGTACTTC. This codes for CSALVRGEQYF.

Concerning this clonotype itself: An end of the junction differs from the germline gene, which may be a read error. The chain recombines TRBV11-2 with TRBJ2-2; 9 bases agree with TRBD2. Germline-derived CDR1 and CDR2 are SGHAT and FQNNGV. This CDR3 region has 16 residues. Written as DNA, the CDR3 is TGCGCCAGCAGCTTAGTGTCGCTAGCGGGAACCGGGGAGCTGCTTTTT. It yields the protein CASSLVSLAGTGELLF.

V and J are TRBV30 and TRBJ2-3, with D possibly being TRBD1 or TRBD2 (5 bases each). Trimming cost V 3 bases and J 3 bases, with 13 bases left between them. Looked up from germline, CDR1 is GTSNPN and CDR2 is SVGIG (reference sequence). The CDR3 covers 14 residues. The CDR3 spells CAWRGLGDTDTQYF. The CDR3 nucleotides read TGTGCCTGGAGGGGGTTGGGGGATACAGATACGCAGTATTTT.